The T cell receptor (beta chain) described here comes from a study of cytomegalovirus exposure and HLA in healthy donors. The V segment lost 9 bases and the J segment 2 bases; nucleotides outside the gene matches: 4. Germline CDR1 LNHDA, CDR2 SQIVND (reference sequence). The CDR3 totals 14 residues. Here immunoSEQ multiplex PCR was the method, and the copy in TCRdb shows in-frame clones only, minus some. The sample holds 100,000 to 150,000 clones, 89% seen once. With regard to this clone: Antigen: not known.

Overall study findings and caveats: Researchers reported that a few CMV-associated chains were confirmed in vitro as CMV antigen-specific. The finding came from a later analysis; first-cohort TCR clusters tended to co-occur in the roughly 110 validation repertoires. TCR beta chains numbering more than 150 were designated cytomegalovirus-associated.

The source of this sequence is a woman under 30 in good health and CMV-seronegative. The chain carries TRBV19 and TRBJ2-1; TRBD1 agrees at 10 bases. The sequenced material came from PBMCs. CDR3 bases: TGTGCCAGCGGGACAGGGGCCCCCTACAATGAGCAGTTCTTC. It encodes CASGTGAPYNEQFF.